This entry describes one T cell receptor beta chain. Assay used: immunoSEQ multiplex PCR; TCRdb lists only in-frame clones, some missing. There are about 64,000 clones in the sample; around nine tenths occur only once, and 0.7% to 0.9% lies in the top ten. This specimen comes from a study of OX40 agonist ivuxolimab in advanced cancers. This CDR3 is 14 amino acids long. The V gene end was trimmed by 0 bases and the J gene end by 3 bases; junction bases not matched to a gene: 3. The V gene's germline CDR1 is SGHRS and CDR2 YFSETQ. The sample here was CD4+ or CD8+ T cells sorted from blood, taken in a trial of the OX40 agonist ivuxolimab. The chain uses TRBV5-1 and TRBJ2-7; 7 bases are shared with TRBD1. The TCR was taken from an adult with an advanced solid tumor such as melanoma, head and neck, liver or kidney cancer. The CDR3 region has the DNA TGCGCCAGCAGCTTGGGGGCAGGGGGCTACGAGCAGTACTTC. This encodes CASSLGAGGYEQYF.